This TCR beta chain was identified in a study of cytomegalovirus exposure and HLA in healthy donors. Study overall: Caucasian-associated ancestry cluster membership applied to less than 85% of nearly 400 genotyped donors. Study findings and constraints: The authors later linked a missense DCLRE1C variant to TCR beta V- and J-gene trimming. Immune exposure data for these donors was limited to CMV serostatus.

With respect to this clone: As yet, its antigen is unknown.

PCR used 60 Vbeta primers and 13 Jbeta primers. Measured with immunoSEQ multiplex PCR; TCRdb has only the in-frame clones, and not every one. The sample features about 200,000 clones, with 0.9% to 1.4% in its top ten. Despite likely unrecorded immune exposures, the donors were nominally healthy at the time of sampling. This CDR3 has 17 residues. Germline values: CDR1 MNHEY, CDR2 SMNVEV (reference sequence). The trim removed 6 bases at V and 2 bases at J, leaving 11 bases unmatched. This chain uses TRBV27 with TRBJ2-3; 10 bases map to TRBD2. The sequence was collected from a girl aged 2 to 10 in good health and CMV-seropositive. Sequencing was done on a sample of PBMCs. CDR3 bases: TGTGCCAGCAGCGGGCTAGCGGGGGAGTGGGACACAGATACGCAGTATTTT. Encoded protein: CASSGLAGEWDTDTQYF.